The next 27 T cell receptor beta chains were all read from a single sample in a study of blood T cell repertoires in COVID-19 (dated by TCRdb to the early 2020s). The library was obtained by the immunoSEQ multiplex PCR assay. The table comes from immuneACCESS by way of TCRdb, which keeps in-frame sequences with V and J called. Part of the clones is missing from these tables; in studies checked, under half for an unresolved V gene and the rest for unknown reasons. This sample is represented by roughly 140,000 clones; roughly four fifths of them were singletons. The top ten constitute roughly 3.9% of the sample. The sample was peripheral blood. Receptor source: a woman older than 75 with acute or convalescent COVID-19.

The gene calls are TRBV6-5 and TRBJ1-3, with D possibly matching TRBD1 (6 bases). The CDR3 totals 15 residues. V lost 5 bases to trimming and J lost 4 bases, with 15 bases between them. Germline values: CDR1 MNHEY, CDR2 SVGAGI. CDR3 in DNA: TGTGCCAGCAGTAGGACAGCTCGCCTGGGAAACACCATATATTTT. Amino acids: CASSRTARLGNTIYF.

The chain recombines TRBV5-4 with TRBJ1-4, with D hard to call. The CDR3 totals 14 residues. V was shortened by 3 bases and J by 5 bases, with 11 bases between the two germline ends. The germline V gene has CDR1 SGHNT and CDR2 YYREEE (reference sequence). The CDR3 here is CASSSKKENEKLFF. The DNA for the CDR3 is TGTGCCAGCAGCTCAAAAAAGGAGAATGAAAAACTGTTTTTT.

The chain combines TRBV19 with TRBJ1-4; D not resolved. Germline V gene lookup returns CDR1 LNHDA and CDR2 SQIVND (reference sequence). Trimming pared 8 bases from V and 14 bases from J, leaving 18 bases between. CDR3 length: 12 residues. CDR3 bases: TGTGCCAGTTCTTCCTCGGAGGGCCCGCTGTTTTTT. Its protein product is CASSSSEGPLFF.

On this clone: The sample holds other DNA sequences that translate to the same CDR3. This chain links TRBV28 with TRBJ1-2, with D tentatively TRBD1 (6 bases). The germline gives CDR1 MDHEN, CDR2 SYDVKM. The CDR3 runs to 12 residues. Trimming left V 2 bases short and J 6 bases short, with 7 bases between. CDR3 DNA: TGTGCCAGCAGTTTAAGGGGGAATGGCTACACCTTC. Protein product: CASSLRGNGYTF.

V is TRBV28 and J is TRBJ1-2; perhaps TRBD1 as D (5 bases). The V gene lost 4 bases and the J gene lost 8 bases, with 26 bases spanning the gap. The CDR3 totals 17 residues. CDR1 and CDR2 (germline): MDHEN, SYDVKM. CDR3 protein: CASSSSFGQGVGLGYTF. CDR3 DNA sequence: TGTGCCAGCAGTTCGAGTTTCGGGCAGGGTGTAGGATTGGGCTACACCTTC.

The rearrangement joins TRBV2 to TRBJ1-6, with 7 bases matching TRBD1. The ends lost 6 bases at V and 6 bases at J; junction bases unmatched: 11. Per germline, CDR1 SNHLY and CDR2 FYNNEI. The CDR3 length is 16 residues. CDR3 sequence (DNA): TGTGCCAGCAGCGGACGTCCGGGACAGATTAATTCACCCCTCCACTTT. Residues: CASSGRPGQINSPLHF.

CDR3 nucleotide sequence: TGTGCCAGCAGCCTCCGGGGACTAGCGGGGGCGACCTACAATGAGCAGTTCTTC. Amino acid sequence: CASSLRGLAGATYNEQFF. This chain links TRBV9 with TRBJ2-1, with 14 bases aligning to TRBD2. CDR3 size: 18 residues. With 4 bases clipped from V and 2 bases from J, the junction kept 8 bases outside the gene matches. Germline V gives CDR1 SGDLS, CDR2 YYNGEE.

The V gene is TRBV9, the J gene TRBJ2-7; 14 nucleotides line up with TRBD2. Trimming at V came to 4 bases and at J to 6 bases, leaving 9 bases not matched to a gene. This CDR3 is 16 amino acids long. The germline V gene encodes CDR1 SGDLS and CDR2 YYNGEE. This CDR3 reads CASSRLAGGPRAEQYF. In DNA, the CDR3 is TGTGCCAGCAGCCGACTAGCGGGGGGGCCTCGGGCCGAGCAGTACTTC.

The J gene is TRBJ2-3, the V gene TRBV19; 11 bases are shared with TRBD2. Germline CDR1 and CDR2: LNHDA and SQIVND (reference sequence). The CDR3 contains 15 residues. With 4 bases clipped from V and 2 bases from J, the junction kept 2 bases outside the gene matches. The CDR3 DNA follows: TGTGCCAGTAGTAAACTAGCGGGAGCCACAGATACGCAGTATTTT. Translation: CASSKLAGATDTQYF.

This clone was seen a single time. This chain links TRBV2 with TRBJ2-2; D is possibly TRBD2 (6 bases). V dropped 9 bases and J dropped 0 bases, with 14 bases sitting between them. Germline loops: CDR1 SNHLY, CDR2 FYNNEI. This CDR3 comprises 15 residues. The CDR3 region is CARGSGSANTGELFF. The CDR3 DNA reads TGTGCCAGAGGCTCCGGGAGCGCGAACACCGGGGAGCTGTTTTTT.

The chain has TRBV30 and TRBJ2-1; D perhaps matches TRBD2 (6 bases). Between the trimmed V and J ends, which lost 5 bases and 8 bases, there was a span of 13 bases. The CDR3 spans 12 residues. CDR1 and CDR2 (germline): GTSNPN, SVGIG (reference sequence). CDR3 nucleotides: TGTGCCTGGGGACTGGGAGGCGATGAGCAGTTCTTC. Translated, it gives CAWGLGGDEQFF.

This clone was detected once. The V call is TRBV5-4, the J call TRBJ2-3, with 12 nucleotides matching TRBD2. V lost 4 bases, J lost 0 bases, and 6 bases stayed unmatched. Per germline, CDR1 SGHNT and CDR2 YYREEE (reference sequence). The CDR3 is 17 residues long. CDR3 region: CASSPETSGRSTDTQYF. The CDR3 DNA sequence: TGTGCCAGCAGCCCTGAGACTAGCGGGAGAAGCACAGATACGCAGTATTTT.

The chain employs TRBV7-9 and TRBJ2-7, with 9 bases matching TRBD1. This CDR3 comprises 15 residues. Trimming removed 1 base from V and 6 bases from J; junction bases left unmatched: 7. Germline V lookup: CDR1 SEHNR, CDR2 FQNEAQ (reference sequence). In DNA, the CDR3 is TGTGCCAGCAGCTTAGGGGGACAGGGATCTTTCGAGCAGTACTTC. It translates to CASSLGGQGSFEQYF.

The genes are TRBV7-9 and TRBJ1-4; D is perhaps TRBD1 (6 bases). Germline values: CDR1 SEHNR, CDR2 FQNEAQ (reference sequence). The CDR3 spans 15 residues. The V gene lost 5 bases and the J gene lost 7 bases, with 17 bases spanning the gap. CDR3 in DNA: TGTGCCAGCAGCCCCCCCTCAGGGGTGGCTGAAAAACTGTTTTTT. As protein: CASSPPSGVAEKLFF.

This sequence joins TRBV19 and TRBJ2-1, with a tentative D call TRBD1 (5 bases). Trimming stripped 3 bases from V and 2 bases from J, with 11 bases between. CDR3 size: 15 residues. In germline, CDR1 is LNHDA, CDR2 SQIVND (reference sequence). CDR3 region: CASSIRQGAYNEQFF. DNA of the CDR3: TGTGCCAGTAGTATCCGCCAGGGCGCCTACAATGAGCAGTTCTTC.

The chain recombines TRBV7-9 with TRBJ2-6; 9 nucleotides align to TRBD1. This CDR3 region has 16 residues. Germline loops: CDR1 SEHNR, CDR2 FQNEAQ (reference sequence). The junction had 6 bases not matched to a gene; V was cut back by 5 bases and J by 4 bases. CDR3 region: CASSPDRGRGANVLTF. CDR3 DNA: TGTGCCAGCAGCCCGGACAGGGGAAGGGGGGCCAACGTCCTGACTTTC.

The chain is built from TRBV20-1 and TRBJ1-4; D is uncertain. The V end lost 5 bases, the J end lost 6 bases, and 7 bases lay between the germline ends. Germline V gene sequence: CDR1 DFQATT, CDR2 SNEGSKA (reference sequence). The length of the CDR3 is 11 residues. CDR3 bases: TGCAGTGCTTTCTACGATGAAAAACTGTTTTTT. The encoded protein is CSAFYDEKLFF.

The genes are TRBV2 and TRBJ2-7, with TRBD1 identical over 7 bases. The V segment lost 6 bases and the J segment 2 bases; nucleotides outside the gene matches: 1. The CDR3 covers 12 residues. Germline lookup yields CDR1 SNHLY and CDR2 FYNNEI. The DNA of the CDR3 is TGTGCCAGCAGAGGACAGGCCTACGAGCAGTACTTC. Translating it yields CASRGQAYEQYF.

There are a few counts of this clone. The rearrangement links TRBV11-2 to TRBJ1-2, with D unresolved. Germline V gives CDR1 SGHAT, CDR2 FQNNGV. Trimming stripped 5 bases from V and 3 bases from J, with 16 bases between. The CDR3 has 15 residues. CDR3 region: CASSPIRRSDYGYTF. CDR3 coding DNA: TGTGCCAGCAGCCCCATCAGGAGGAGCGACTATGGCTACACCTTC. Complete variable domain (other parts from reference TRBV11-2 and TRBJ1-2): EAGVAQSPRYKIIEKRQSVAFWCNPISGHATLYWYQQILGQGPKLLIQFQNNGVVDDSQLPKDRFSAERLKGVDSTLKIQPAKLEDSAVYLCASSPIRRSDYGYTFGSGTRLTVV.

The rearrangement links TRBV7-2 to TRBJ1-2; D is possibly TRBD1 (5 bases). The CDR3 loop spans 13 amino acids. Trimming took off 2 bases at V and 9 bases at J, with 13 bases between the two ends. Germline values: CDR1 SGHTA, CDR2 FQGNSA. CDR3 region: CASSLFFDSSYTF. The CDR3 DNA sequence: TGTGCCAGCAGCTTATTTTTTGACAGTAGCTACACCTTC.

The genes are TRBV12-3 or TRBV12-4 and TRBJ1-5, with D uncertain. The V end was cut by 2 bases, the J end by 11 bases, with 13 bases between. The CDR3 covers 13 residues. In nucleotides, the CDR3 is TGTGCCAGCAGTTTAATCGACAAGATGGCCCAGCATTTT. Its protein product is CASSLIDKMAQHF.

V is TRBV4-1 and J is TRBJ1-2; no clear D gene. Trimming stripped 4 bases from V and 5 bases from J, with 17 bases between. This CDR3 has 15 residues. CDR1 MGHRA and CDR2 YSYEKL come from the germline V gene. DNA of the CDR3: TGCGCCAGCAGCCTCCGGACTATTGGTGGATATGGCTACACCTTC. It translates to CASSLRTIGGYGYTF.

The genes are TRBV28 and TRBJ2-1, with TRBD2 matching 9 bases. Losses at the gene ends were 8 bases for V and 7 bases for J; bases not matched to a gene: 9. CDR3 length: 14 residues. In germline, CDR1 is MDHEN, CDR2 SYDVKM. This CDR3 reads CASWRRGGKNEQFF. The CDR3 nucleotides read TGTGCCAGCTGGCGGCGGGGGGGAAAGAATGAGCAGTTCTTC.

V and J are TRBV7-2 and TRBJ2-1; 7 nucleotides match TRBD2. CDR3 size: 14 residues. The J segment lost 6 bases and the V segment lost 5 bases, leaving 7 bases of the junction unmatched. Germline lookup yields CDR1 SGHTA and CDR2 FQGNSA. The CDR3 spells CASSLDWGGNEQFF. The CDR3 nucleotides read TGTGCCAGCAGCCTCGACTGGGGGGGCAATGAGCAGTTCTTC.

The rearrangement uses TRBV5-5 and TRBJ2-3; TRBD1 might be the D (6 bases). Germline V gene data show CDR1 as SGHKS and CDR2 as YYEKEE (reference sequence). CDR3 length: 15 amino acids. Trimming took off 0 bases at V and 1 base at J, with 9 bases between the two ends. CDR3 amino acids: CASSLDRAGTDTQYF. The CDR3 region has the DNA TGTGCCAGCAGCTTGGACAGGGCCGGCACAGATACGCAGTATTTT.

The rearrangement joins TRBV5-1 to TRBJ2-2; 7 bases map to TRBD1. Germline V gives CDR1 SGHRS, CDR2 YFSETQ. Trimming at V came to 4 bases and at J to 1 base, leaving 4 bases not matched to a gene. CDR3 length: 15 amino acids. The CDR3 DNA reads TGCGCCAGCAGCCTCCGGACAGGGAACACCGGGGAGCTGTTTTTT. The encoded protein is CASSLRTGNTGELFF. The full variable domain, with the rest looked up from reference TRBV5-1 and TRBJ2-2, is KAGVTQTPRYLIKTRGQQVTLSCSPISGHRSVSWYQQTPGQGLQFLFEYFSETQRNKGNFPGRFSGRQFSNSRSEMNVSTLELGDSALYLCASSLRTGNTGELFFGEGSRLTVL.

The chain joins TRBV11-2 to TRBJ1-2; D may be TRBD1 (6 bases). V was shortened by 2 bases and J by 6 bases, with 13 bases between the two germline ends. The CDR3 extends over 14 amino acids. CDR1 and CDR2 from the germline V gene are SGHAT and FQNNGV. CDR3 sequence: CASSLIQGRDGYTF. The CDR3 DNA follows: TGTGCCAGCAGCTTAATACAGGGACGGGATGGCTACACCTTC.